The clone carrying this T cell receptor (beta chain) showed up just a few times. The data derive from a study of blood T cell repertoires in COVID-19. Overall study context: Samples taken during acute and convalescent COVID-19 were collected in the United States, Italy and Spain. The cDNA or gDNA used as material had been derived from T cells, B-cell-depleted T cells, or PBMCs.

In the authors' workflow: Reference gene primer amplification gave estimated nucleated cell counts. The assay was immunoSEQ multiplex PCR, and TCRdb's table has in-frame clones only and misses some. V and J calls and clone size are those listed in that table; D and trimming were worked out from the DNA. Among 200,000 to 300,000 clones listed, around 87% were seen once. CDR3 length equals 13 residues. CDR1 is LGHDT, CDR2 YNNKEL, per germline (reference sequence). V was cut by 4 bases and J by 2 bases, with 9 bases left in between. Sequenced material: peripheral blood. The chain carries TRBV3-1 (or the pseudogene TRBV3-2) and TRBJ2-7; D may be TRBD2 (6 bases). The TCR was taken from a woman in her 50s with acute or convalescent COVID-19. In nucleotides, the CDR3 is TGTGCCAGCAGCCGGGACTTCCCCTACGAGCAGTACTTC. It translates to CASSRDFPYEQYF.